This T cell receptor beta chain emerged from a study of cytomegalovirus exposure and HLA in healthy donors. Study in general: Genetic ancestry analysis placed around 76% of the 398 donors that were genotyped in the Caucasian-associated cluster. Overall study results and limits: A later examination showed that TCR association rates differed by HLA locus, with DRB1 most and HLA-C fewest. The study had only CMV serostatus as immune exposure information. A further, later analysis showed that HLA-associated TCR beta chains (compared with equally common others) were more clonally expanded.

The CDR3 totals 18 residues. V was clipped by 1 base and J by 4 bases, with 21 bases between them. Germline assignment: CDR1 SGHNT and CDR2 YYREEE (reference sequence). The PCR used 60 Vbeta and 13 Jbeta primers. Sequenced by immunoSEQ multiplex PCR; TCRdb stores in-frame clones only, minus some. The sample shows under 200,000 clones, about four fifths of them seen only once. To note about this clone: Antigen unknown.

Input material: PBMCs. This chain joins TRBV5-4 and TRBJ2-1; maybe TRBD2 (7 bases). The TCR originated in a woman aged 25-40 years in good health and CMV-seropositive. CDR3 nucleotide sequence: TGTGCCAGCAGCTTGCACGGGGGGCAGCCCGCCATTTACAATGAGCAGTTCTTC. Protein product: CASSLHGGQPAIYNEQFF. Filled out from reference TRBV5-4 and TRBJ2-1, the complete variable domain reads ETGVTQSPTHLIKTRGQQVTLRCSSQSGHNTVSWYQQALGQGPQFIFQYYREEENGRGNFPPRFSGLQFPNYSSELNVNALELDDSALYLCASSLHGGQPAIYNEQFFGPGTRLTVL.